This T cell receptor (beta chain) was documented in a study of blood T cells in healthy people across ages. Healthy individuals of Caucasian origin from Russia, aged roughly 6 to 95, served as donors. CDR1 and CDR2 (germline): SGDLS, YYNGEE. Trimming shortened V by 1 base and J by 1 base, and 19 bases separated the two germline ends. This CDR3 is built from 18 residues. Primers used in a second PCR of roughly 6 to 11 cycles were a sample-barcoded 5' primer and a J-beta primer mix. Via MiXCR, TCRdb re-called the 5' RACE reads, giving one row per CDR3 protein. There are about a million distinct CDR3 sequences in the sample; roughly 51% occur only once, and over 20% lies in the top ten.

The receptor comes from a woman aged 55 to 70 in good health. The V gene is TRBV9, the J gene TRBJ2-3; perhaps D is TRBD1 or TRBD2 (5 bases each). The sequenced sample consisted of blood. The CDR3 spells CASSVPGAESSGTDTQYF. As DNA, the CDR3 is TGTGCCAGCAGCGTACCCGGGGCAGAGTCTTCTGGCACAGATACGCAGTATTTT.